Sequencing of this TCR beta chain was carried out in a study of blood T cell repertoires in COVID-19. Study in general: Acute and convalescent COVID-19 samples came from the United States, Italy and Spain. T cells, B-cell-depleted T cells, or PBMCs supplied cDNA or gDNA.

How the authors handled the data: Estimation of nucleated cell counts relied on the amplification of reference gene primers. Libraries were prepared by immunoSEQ multiplex PCR; TCRdb keeps only in-frame clonotypes and omits some of them. V and J calls and clone size come straight from that table; D and trimming were deduced from the DNA. The sample lists around 250,000 clones, around 90% occurring once. Recruits, aged about 18 to 100 years, lived in 25 or so US areas. The CDR3 has 13 amino acids. Germline lookup yields CDR1 MDHEN and CDR2 SYDVKM. Trimming removed 10 bases at V and 1 base at J, with 13 bases between.

The receptor's source is a woman aged 25 to 45 with acute COVID-19. J is TRBJ1-2 and V is TRBV28; D is undetermined. Material for sequencing was PBMCs or T cells enriched from blood (not recorded which). CDR3 sequence: CATKSGNNYGYTF. The CDR3, as DNA: TGTGCCACAAAGTCAGGAAATAACTATGGCTACACCTTC.